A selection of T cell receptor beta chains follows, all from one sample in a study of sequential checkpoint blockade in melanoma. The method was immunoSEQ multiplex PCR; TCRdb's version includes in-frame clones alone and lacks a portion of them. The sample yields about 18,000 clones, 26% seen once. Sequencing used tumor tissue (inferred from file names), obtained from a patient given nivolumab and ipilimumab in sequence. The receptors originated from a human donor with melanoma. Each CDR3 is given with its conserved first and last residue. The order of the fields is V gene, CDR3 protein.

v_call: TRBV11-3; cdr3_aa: CASSLTGTSGGAYNEQFF
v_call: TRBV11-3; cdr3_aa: CASSLERLGTEAFF
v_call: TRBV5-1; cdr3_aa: CASSEPTGAVETQYF
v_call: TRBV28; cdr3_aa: CASNNLAGGRSEQFF
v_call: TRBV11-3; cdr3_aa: CASSSPRDVNTEAFF
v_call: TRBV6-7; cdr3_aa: CASSYSIGVGQPYNEQFF
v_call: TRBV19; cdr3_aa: CASNQADYNSPLHF
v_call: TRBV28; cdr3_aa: CASSLIGAGGLYEQYF
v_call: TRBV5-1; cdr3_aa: CASKTTTGNYEQYF
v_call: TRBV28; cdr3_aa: CASSFVGGGNYEQYF
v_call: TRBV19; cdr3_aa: CASSNDRLNTEAFF
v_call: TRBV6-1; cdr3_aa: CASSEEVGQGYEQYF
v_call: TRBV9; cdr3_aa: CASSVGGQAGYTF
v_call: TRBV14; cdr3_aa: CASSQDPQGRAEAFF
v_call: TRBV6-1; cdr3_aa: CASSEGGGGATDTQYF
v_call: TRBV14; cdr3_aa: CASSQDLLYGYTF
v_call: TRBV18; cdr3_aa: CASSLSWARGPFTTNEKLFF
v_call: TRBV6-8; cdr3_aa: CASSYPRQGHSNQPQHF
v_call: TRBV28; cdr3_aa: CASRLGWAGNQPQHF
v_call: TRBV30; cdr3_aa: CAWNAQGVEQYF
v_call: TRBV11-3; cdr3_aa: CASSSIGGVGTEAFF
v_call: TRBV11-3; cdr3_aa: CASSLDRQSSYEQYF